This TCR beta chain originates from a study of shared clonotypes between healthy human individuals. Template amounts of roughly 0.3 ug DNA, approximately 30,000 T cell genomes, were employed in unsorted PBMC replicate PCRs. Libraries were prepared by immunoSEQ multiplex PCR; TCRdb keeps only in-frame clonotypes and omits some of them. The profile shows 450,000 or so clones, roughly three quarters of them singletons. Every donor, a Caucasian adult, lived in Nashville, Tennessee. The length of the CDR3 is 16 residues. The gene calls are TRBV1 and TRBJ1-5; TRBD1 is taken as the D call from the table, unchecked against the DNA. TRBV1 is a known pseudogene. Source material: PBMCs. The clonotype comes from a woman aged 40 to 49 in good health. Some clones in this sample may be carry-over from other donors' samples. CDR3 in amino acids: CTGSQEETVNYQPQHF. In DNA form, the CDR3 reads TGCACCGGCAGCCAAGAGGAGACAGTGAACTATCAGCCCCAGCATTTT.